This TCR beta chain was identified during a study of molecular identifiers for immune sequencing clone quantification. Broader study findings: Jurkat TCR RNA that was spiked in from one cell was reportedly detectable among one million naive cells.

The CDR3 runs to 14 residues. The germline gives CDR1 SGHVS, CDR2 FNYEAQ. Remarks on this clonotype: Its antigen is unidentified. A much bigger clone sits one base away, suggesting this may be a read error.

TCRdb reprocessed the PCR reads via MiXCR and lists one record per CDR3 protein. The table has about 320,000 distinct CDR3 sequences, about 21% seen once; the top ten hold approximately 0.85%. The sequenced sample consisted of naive CD8+ T cells from blood, with Jurkat cell RNA spiked in. Subset: FACS-sorted CD8+CD4-CCR7+CD45RA+ naive T cells. V gene TRBV7-6 combines with J gene TRBJ2-7; D is undetermined. The clonotype originates from a human donor in good health. Some libraries in this study had Jurkat cell RNA spiked in. For the CDR3, the DNA is TGTGTCAGCAGCGCCGTGTTGGGGTCCTACGAGCAGTACTTC. As protein: CVSSAVLGSYEQYF.